This TCR beta chain was documented in a study of blood T cell repertoires in COVID-19 (dated by TCRdb to about 2020). Background for the entire study: For ImmuneRACE Cohort 3, a participant was defined as recovered based on two consecutive negative NP/OP PCR tests, clearance by a healthcare professional, or resolution of symptoms. Samples from collaborators originated in the United States, Italy and Spain and spanned both the acute and convalescent phases of COVID-19. The material from the prospective study consisted of cDNA or gDNA derived from T cells, B-cell-depleted T cells, or PBMCs. Deeply sampled blood TCRbeta repertoires from subjects exposed to, actively infected with, or recovered from COVID-19 were included in the dataset. The repertoires were made available in a free public database intended to serve as a resource for research on the immune response to SARS-CoV-2. The samples were drawn from two sources: the first 160 participants of the ongoing ImmuneRACE study, and over 1,000 subjects contributed by 6 global collaborators. Nearly every sample came with metadata listing a de-identified subject ID, COVID-19 status, age in years and sex. Where HLA class I and class II types were available, the types were taken from metadata supplied by the sample provider, not from assay-based typing. Beyond this particular receptor, the publication reports: Clinical and demographic metadata were provided uncurated, with the amount varying by source and participant.

In the prospective study, participants were about 18 to 100 years old, resided in under 30 geographic areas of the United States, and were enrolled through a virtual design. In the prospective study, cohorts were assigned on the basis of participant-reported clinical history obtained from a screening survey and a study questionnaire. In the prospective study, whole blood, serum and a nasopharyngeal or oropharyngeal swab were collected from each participant by mobile phlebotomists. Over a roughly 2-month period, participants in the prospective study had the option of providing additional blood draws and questionnaires. Before DNA extraction, blood samples from the prospective study were shipped at room temperature or frozen. TCRbeta CDR3 regions were amplified from genomic DNA by means of the immunoSEQ Assay, a bias-controlled multiplex PCR. On the study's bioinformatics: The number of nucleated cells in each sample was estimated by amplification of reference gene primers within the assay. To quantify the absolute abundance of each unique TCRbeta CDR3 rearrangement, sequence reads were collapsed and filtered. Productive Simpson clonality was computed per sample as the square root of Simpson's diversity index over productive rearrangements. In its TCRdb copy, this immuneACCESS table keeps in-frame sequences only and misses some clones. Where compared with another copy, unresolved V genes explain less than half of these, and the others have no known cause. V, J and clone size reflect that table, while D and trimming were determined from the DNA. The sample table holds about 230,000 clones, of which around 85% were seen once. The ten largest account for over 3% of the sample.

There are 16 amino acids in the CDR3, from cysteine to phenylalanine inclusive. This entry keeps only the CDR3 DNA: 48 bases, framed from base 1. The germline V gene specifies SGHDT as CDR1 and YYEEEE as CDR2. Deletion took 3 bases off V and 8 bases off J, with a span of 23 bases between the germline ends. Comments on this clone: Its antigen is not yet known. No much larger clone is present one base from it, and per-base qualities are unavailable.

This receptor was obtained from a woman aged 45-60 years in a cohort exposed to, infected with or recovered from COVID-19 (not recorded which). The chain links TRBV5-6 with TRBJ1-2; perhaps TRBD1 is the D gene, with 5 bases matching. Sequences were obtained from PBMCs or T cells enriched from blood (not recorded which). CDR3 sequence: CASSSDGPYGAPGYTF. The DNA reads as follows: TGTGCCAGCAGCTCGGACGGACCCTATGGGGCCCCCGGCTACACCTTC.